Listed below are T cell receptor beta chains from one sample, sequenced in a study of identical twins. A single record per CDR3 protein comes from TCRdb applying MiXCR to the 5' RACE reads. The table shows about 330,000 distinct CDR3 sequences, with roughly an eighth occurring only once. The data were also submitted as part of a second study, on yellow fever vaccine responses in identical twins.

Input material: CD8+ T cells sorted from blood. The receptors stem from a woman aged 18-29 years in good health. Each CDR3 is given with its conserved first and last residue.

v_call	j_call	cdr3_aa
TRBV27	TRBJ2-7	CASSPYRQGNEQYF
TRBV6-5	TRBJ1-1	CASSYSLSSNTFF
TRBV4-1	TRBJ2-1	CASSQVELPSNEQFF
TRBV10-3	TRBJ1-2	CAIMRGNYGYTF
TRBV6-4	TRBJ2-3	CASSAAGGTDTQYF
TRBV9	TRBJ2-7	CASSDETYEQYF
TRBV6-1	TRBJ2-2	CASRLGQGNTGELFF
TRBV4-1	TRBJ1-1	CASSHDDLGTEAFF
TRBV10-3	TRBJ2-1	CAISESRTSGSTHNEQFF
TRBV13	TRBJ2-2	CASSFGKLTGELFF
TRBV28	TRBJ2-1	CASSTGLAGVPSSYNEQFF
TRBV7-8	TRBJ2-7	CASSLYTRPQLYEQYF
TRBV7-9	TRBJ2-1	CASSRAEGGHNEQFF
TRBV20-1	TRBJ1-2	CSARASLGQGVDGYTF
TRBV5-6	TRBJ2-7	CASSLSPGQGRYEQYF
TRBV4-1	TRBJ1-5	CASSQLIGTARPQHF
TRBV14	TRBJ2-1	CASSPKDSDSYNEQFF
TRBV6-1	TRBJ2-1	CASTIGGAVAGGGEQFF
TRBV27	TRBJ1-5	CASRGGAHNQPQHF
TRBV3-1	TRBJ1-1	CASSEDRGRTEAFF
TRBV7-8	TRBJ2-2	CASSYRAVENTGELFF
TRBV6-5	TRBJ2-3	CASSYSSARGTLTDTQYF
TRBV27	TRBJ2-3	CASSPRTRPTDTQYF
TRBV13	TRBJ2-2	CASSRISLAGALTGELFF
TRBV7-9	TRBJ2-2	CASSPGTSGQELFF
TRBV27	TRBJ2-3	CASSFRGRGSDTQYF
TRBV6-4	TRBJ2-2	CASSDPIPPGPSLTGELFF
TRBV10-2	TRBJ2-2	CASSESRTGGLNTGELFF
TRBV10-2	TRBJ2-1	CAVDPSTSYNEQFF
TRBV3-1	TRBJ2-4	CASSQKVSKNIQYF
TRBV2	TRBJ2-7	CASSEGSGRAYEQYF
TRBV5-6	TRBJ2-7	CASSLKTSGRTYEQYF
TRBV7-9	TRBJ1-3	CASPGGGNTIYF
TRBV24-1	TRBJ2-1	CATSGRDSEYNEQFF
TRBV13	TRBJ2-4	CASSSRSRENIQYF
TRBV5-1	TRBJ2-7	CASALGSHYEQYF
TRBV9	TRBJ2-1	CASKGGSGVYNEQFF
TRBV2	TRBJ2-7	CASSEALRQSSYEQYF
TRBV27	TRBJ2-1	CASRNGGSLNEQFF
TRBV12-3/TRBV12-4	TRBJ2-7	CASSPKRDEQYF
TRBV6-8	TRBJ2-5	CASRHPTPRVETQYF
TRBV7-9	TRBJ2-1	CASSPPLGPRDNEQFF
TRBV6-1	TRBJ1-3	CASSVRADLSGNTIYF
TRBV4-1	TRBJ2-3	CASSQVGQSTDTQYF
TRBV9	TRBJ2-5	CASNPGNSWETQYF